This T cell receptor beta chain came from a study of T-cell reconstitution after alpha-beta-depleted transplantation in children. About this clonotype itself: Antigen specificity is unknown.

The CDR3 has 15 amino acids. Germline V gives CDR1 LGHNA, CDR2 YNFKEQ. V lost 3 bases, J lost 0 bases, and 11 bases lay in between. Overall study findings and caveats: Newly produced T cells mostly accounted for T-cell counts and diversity one year post-transplant. There were reportedly several hundred expanded graft clones from which alpha-beta T cells came about two months after transplant. Surviving recipient cells, namely T cells and thymic progenitors, were the source of high day-60 TCRbeta diversity in some patients.

Unique molecular identifiers were built into the TCRbeta library. TCRdb analysed the PCR reads with MiXCR anew, one entry per CDR3 protein. The sample holds some 300,000 distinct CDR3 sequences, 10% seen once. The sequence was obtained from a boy under two years old with acute myeloid leukemia, due to receive a stem cell transplant. The chain is built from TRBV4-2 and TRBJ1-1; weak D call: TRBD1 (6 bases). The material was PBMCs, obtained before TCRalphabeta/CD19-depleted stem cell transplant. The CDR3 sequence is CASSHRDTVNTEAFF. The DNA for the CDR3 is TGTGCCAGCAGCCACCGGGACACAGTGAACACTGAAGCTTTCTTT.